This T cell receptor (beta chain) was recovered during a study of blood T cells in healthy people across ages. Turning to this clonotype: As yet, its antigen is unknown.

The junction had 9 bases not matched to a gene; V was cut back by 1 base and J by 2 bases. From germline, CDR1 is LGHNA and CDR2 YNFKEQ. The CDR3 is 17 residues long. Each sample had at least 6 million PBMCs isolated. A second 7 to 11 cycle PCR used barcoded and J-beta primers. Via MiXCR, TCRdb re-called the 5' RACE reads, giving one row per CDR3 protein. The data contain about 570,000 distinct CDR3 sequences, approximately 27% of them seen just once; the ten biggest clones take up less than 20%. The study, taken as a whole, reports: Estimates based on one million T cells were treated as lower bounds. The study found more naive CD4+ cells and higher diversity in long-lived than aged donors.

The gene calls are TRBV4-2 and TRBJ2-3, with 7 bases lining up with TRBD2. Material: blood. The sequence came from a woman in her sixties or seventies in good health. The CDR3 region has the DNA TGTGCCAGCAGCCAAGCCCGCGGGGGAACCTCCACAGATACGCAGTATTTT. Translation gives CASSQARGGTSTDTQYF.